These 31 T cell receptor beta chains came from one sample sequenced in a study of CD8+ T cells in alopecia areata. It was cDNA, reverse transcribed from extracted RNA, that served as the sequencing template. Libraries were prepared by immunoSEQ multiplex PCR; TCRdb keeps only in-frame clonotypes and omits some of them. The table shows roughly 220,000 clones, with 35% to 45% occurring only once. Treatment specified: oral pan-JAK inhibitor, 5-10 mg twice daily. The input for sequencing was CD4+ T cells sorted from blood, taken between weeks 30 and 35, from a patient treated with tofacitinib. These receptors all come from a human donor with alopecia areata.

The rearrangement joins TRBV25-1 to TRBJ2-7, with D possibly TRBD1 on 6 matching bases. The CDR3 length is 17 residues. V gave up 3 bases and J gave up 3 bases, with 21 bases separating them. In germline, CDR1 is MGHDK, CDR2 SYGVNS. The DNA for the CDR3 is TGTGCCAGCAGTGACCTCGGCACAGGGAGCGTAATCTACGAGCAGTACTTC. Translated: CASSDLGTGSVIYEQYF.

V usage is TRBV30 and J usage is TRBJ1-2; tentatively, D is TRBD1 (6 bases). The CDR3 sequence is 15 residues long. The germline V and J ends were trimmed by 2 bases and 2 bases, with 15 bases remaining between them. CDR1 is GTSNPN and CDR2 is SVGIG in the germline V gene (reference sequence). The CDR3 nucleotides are TGTGCCTGGAGTCCGCAGGGGCTCAGGAACTATGGCTACACCTTC. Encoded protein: CAWSPQGLRNYGYTF.

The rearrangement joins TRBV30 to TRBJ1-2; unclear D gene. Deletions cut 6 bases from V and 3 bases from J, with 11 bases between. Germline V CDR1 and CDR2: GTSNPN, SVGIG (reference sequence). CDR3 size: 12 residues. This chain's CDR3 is CACQRIYYGYTF. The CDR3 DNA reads TGTGCCTGTCAAAGGATCTACTATGGCTACACCTTC. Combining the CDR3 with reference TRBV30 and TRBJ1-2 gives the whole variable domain SQTIHQWPATLVQPVGSPLSLECTVEGTSNPNLYWYRQAAGRGLQLLFYSVGIGQISSEVPQNLSASRPQDRQFILSSKKLLLSDSGFYLCACQRIYYGYTFGSGTRLTVV.

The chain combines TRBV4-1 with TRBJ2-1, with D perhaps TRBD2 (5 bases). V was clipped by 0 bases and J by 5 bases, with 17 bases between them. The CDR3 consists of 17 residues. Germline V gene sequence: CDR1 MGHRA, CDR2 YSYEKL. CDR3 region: CASSQDRTVRGDNEQFF. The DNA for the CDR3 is TGCGCCAGCAGCCAAGATAGGACCGTTCGGGGAGACAATGAGCAGTTCTTC.

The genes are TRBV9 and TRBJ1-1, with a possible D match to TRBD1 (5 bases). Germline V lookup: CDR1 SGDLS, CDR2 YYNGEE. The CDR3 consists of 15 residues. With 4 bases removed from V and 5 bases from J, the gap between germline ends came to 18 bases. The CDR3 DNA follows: TGTGCCAGCAGCCCGCGACGGGCGGGGGGGACTGAAGCTTTCTTT. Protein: CASSPRRAGGTEAFF.

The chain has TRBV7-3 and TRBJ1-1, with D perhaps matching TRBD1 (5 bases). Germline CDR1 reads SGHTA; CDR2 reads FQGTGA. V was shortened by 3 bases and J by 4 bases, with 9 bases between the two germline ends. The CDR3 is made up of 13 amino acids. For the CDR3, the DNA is TGTGCCAGCAGCTTGACGACAGTCACTGAAGCTTTCTTT. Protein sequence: CASSLTTVTEAFF.

CDR3 sequence (DNA): TGTGCCAGCAGCTTAACTAGACAAGAGACCCAGTACTTC. Protein product: CASSLTRQETQYF. The chain is built from TRBV7-2 and TRBJ2-5, with D possibly matching TRBD2 (5 bases). This CDR3 comprises 13 residues. Trimming cost V 2 bases and J 2 bases, with 6 bases left between them. From germline, CDR1 is SGHTA and CDR2 FQGNSA.

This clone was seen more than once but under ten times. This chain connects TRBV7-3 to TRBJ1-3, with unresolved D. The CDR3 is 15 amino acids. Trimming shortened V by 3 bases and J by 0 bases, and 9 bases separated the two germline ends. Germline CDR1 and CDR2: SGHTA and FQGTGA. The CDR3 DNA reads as TGTGCCAGCAGCTTCGGGGTGAACTCTGGAAACACCATATATTTT. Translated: CASSFGVNSGNTIYF.

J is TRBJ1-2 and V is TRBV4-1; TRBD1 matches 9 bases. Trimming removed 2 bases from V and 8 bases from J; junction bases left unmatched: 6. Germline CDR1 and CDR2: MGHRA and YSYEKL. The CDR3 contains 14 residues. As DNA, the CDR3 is TGCGCCAGCAGCCAATACCGGGACAGGGTCGGCTACACCTTC. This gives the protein CASSQYRDRVGYTF.

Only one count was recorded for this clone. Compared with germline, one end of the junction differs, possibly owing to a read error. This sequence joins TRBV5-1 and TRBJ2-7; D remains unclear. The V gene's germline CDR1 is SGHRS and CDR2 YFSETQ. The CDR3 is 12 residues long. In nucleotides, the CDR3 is TGCGCCAGCAGCTTGGACCACTACGAGCAGCACTTC. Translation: CASSLDHYEQHF.

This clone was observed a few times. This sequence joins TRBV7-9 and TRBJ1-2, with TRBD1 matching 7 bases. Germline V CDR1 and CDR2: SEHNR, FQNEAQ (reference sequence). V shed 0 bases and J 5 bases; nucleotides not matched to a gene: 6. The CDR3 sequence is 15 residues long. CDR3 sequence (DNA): TGTGCCAGCAGCTTAGCTGACAGGGTGGAATATGGCTACACCTTC. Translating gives CASSLADRVEYGYTF.

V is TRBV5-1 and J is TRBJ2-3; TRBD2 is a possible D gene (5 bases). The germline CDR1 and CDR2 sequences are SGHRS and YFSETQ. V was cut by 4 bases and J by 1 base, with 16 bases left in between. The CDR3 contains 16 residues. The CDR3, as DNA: TGCGCCAGCAGCCGAGGGCGGATGTCTCGCACAGATACGCAGTATTTT. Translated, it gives CASSRGRMSRTDTQYF. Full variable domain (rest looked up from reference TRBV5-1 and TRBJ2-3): KAGVTQTPRYLIKTRGQQVTLSCSPISGHRSVSWYQQTPGQGLQFLFEYFSETQRNKGNFPGRFSGRQFSNSRSEMNVSTLELGDSALYLCASSRGRMSRTDTQYFGPGTRLTVL.

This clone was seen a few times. The CDR3 region is CASSKTGGNEQYF. The CDR3 DNA reads TGTGCCAGCAGCAAAACAGGGGGCAACGAGCAGTACTTC. V is TRBV5-4 and J is TRBJ2-7; 9 bases are a match to TRBD1. Germline CDR1 is SGHNT and CDR2 is YYREEE (reference sequence). CDR3 length equals 13 residues. The V segment lost 4 bases and the J segment 5 bases; nucleotides outside the gene matches: 4.

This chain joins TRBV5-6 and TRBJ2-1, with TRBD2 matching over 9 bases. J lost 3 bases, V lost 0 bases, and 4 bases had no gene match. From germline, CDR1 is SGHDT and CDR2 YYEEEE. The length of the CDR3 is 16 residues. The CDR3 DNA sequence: TGTGCCAGCAGCTTGGATAGCGGGAGCATCTACAATGAGCAGTTCTTC. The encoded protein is CASSLDSGSIYNEQFF.

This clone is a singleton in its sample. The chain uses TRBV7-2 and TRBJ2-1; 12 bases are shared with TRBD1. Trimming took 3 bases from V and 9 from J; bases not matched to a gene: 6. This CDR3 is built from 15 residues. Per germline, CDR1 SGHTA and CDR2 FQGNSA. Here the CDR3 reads CASSLGGTGGGEQFF. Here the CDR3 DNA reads TGTGCCAGCAGCTTGGGAGGGACAGGGGGCGGTGAGCAGTTCTTC.

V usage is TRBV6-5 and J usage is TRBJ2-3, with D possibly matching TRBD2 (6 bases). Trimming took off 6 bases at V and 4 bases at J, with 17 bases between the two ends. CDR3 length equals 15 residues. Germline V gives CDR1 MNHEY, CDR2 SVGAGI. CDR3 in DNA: TGTGCCAGCAGCCCCGGGCGGGGAAGGGCAGATACGCAGTATTTT. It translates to CASSPGRGRADTQYF.

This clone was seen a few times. CDR3 residues: CATGGRPAGELFF. The CDR3 DNA reads TGTGCCACTGGGGGACGACCGGCCGGGGAGCTGTTTTTT. J is TRBJ2-2 and V is TRBV6-5, with D perhaps given as TRBD1 or TRBD2 (5 bases each). The CDR3 sequence is 13 residues long. CDR1 is MNHEY and CDR2 is SVGAGI in the germline V gene. V was trimmed by 10 bases and J by 6 bases, leaving 15 bases between them.

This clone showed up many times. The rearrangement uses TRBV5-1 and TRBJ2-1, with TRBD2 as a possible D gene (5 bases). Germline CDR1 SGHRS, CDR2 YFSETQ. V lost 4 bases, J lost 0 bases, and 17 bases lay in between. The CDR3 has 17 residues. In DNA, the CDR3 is TGCGCCAGCAGCGGACCCGCGGGCGGAGGCTCCTACAATGAGCAGTTCTTC. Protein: CASSGPAGGGSYNEQFF.

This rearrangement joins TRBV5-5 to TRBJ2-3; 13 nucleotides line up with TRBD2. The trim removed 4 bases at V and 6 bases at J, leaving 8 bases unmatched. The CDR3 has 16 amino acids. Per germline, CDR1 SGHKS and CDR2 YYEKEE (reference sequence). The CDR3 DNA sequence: TGTGCCAGCAGCCCTGGACTAGCGGGAGCGAGGGATACGCAGTATTTT. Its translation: CASSPGLAGARDTQYF.

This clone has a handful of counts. This CDR3 reads CASSRSPGSYEQYF. In nucleotides, the CDR3 is TGTGCCAGCAGCCGGTCGCCCGGGTCCTACGAGCAGTACTTC. This rearrangement joins TRBV7-6 to TRBJ2-7; D is undetermined. Looked up from germline, CDR1 is SGHVS and CDR2 is FNYEAQ. There are 14 residues in the CDR3. V was pared by 5 bases and J by 1 base, with 12 bases between.

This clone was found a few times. The DNA of the CDR3 is TGTGCCTGGAGCGTCGGGAGCAATGAAAAACTGTTTTTT. This gives the protein CAWSVGSNEKLFF. The rearrangement joins TRBV30 to TRBJ1-4, with no clear D. Germline V gives CDR1 GTSNPN, CDR2 SVGIG (reference sequence). The CDR3 covers 13 residues. The ends were cut back, 3 bases at V and 5 bases at J, with 10 bases in the middle.

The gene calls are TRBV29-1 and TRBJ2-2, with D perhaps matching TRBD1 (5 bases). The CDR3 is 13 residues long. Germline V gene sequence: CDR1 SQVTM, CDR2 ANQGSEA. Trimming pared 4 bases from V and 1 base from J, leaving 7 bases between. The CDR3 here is CSVGDRNTGELFF. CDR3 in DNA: TGCAGCGTTGGAGACAGGAACACCGGGGAGCTGTTTTTT.

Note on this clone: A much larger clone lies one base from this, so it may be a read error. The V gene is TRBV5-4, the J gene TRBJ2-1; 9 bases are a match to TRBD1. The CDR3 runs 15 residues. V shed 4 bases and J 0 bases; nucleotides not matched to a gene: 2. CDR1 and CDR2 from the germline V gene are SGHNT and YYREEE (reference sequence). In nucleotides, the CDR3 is TGTGCCAGCAGCCAGGACAGGGGCTCCTACAATGAGCAGTTCTTC. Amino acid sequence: CASSQDRGSYNEQFF.

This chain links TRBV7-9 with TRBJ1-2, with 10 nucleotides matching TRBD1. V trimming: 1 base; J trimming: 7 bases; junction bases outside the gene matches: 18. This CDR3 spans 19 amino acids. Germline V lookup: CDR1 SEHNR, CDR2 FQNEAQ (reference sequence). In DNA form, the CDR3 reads TGTGCCAGCAGCTTAGAGGGACAGGGGTCGCGCGGCCCCCTCGGTGGCTACACCTTC. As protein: CASSLEGQGSRGPLGGYTF.

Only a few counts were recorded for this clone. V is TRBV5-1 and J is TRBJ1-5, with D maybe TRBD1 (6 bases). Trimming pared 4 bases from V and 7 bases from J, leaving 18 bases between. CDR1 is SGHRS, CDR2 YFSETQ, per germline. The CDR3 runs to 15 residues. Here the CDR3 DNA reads TGCGCCAGCAGCCCTAGCGGGGGCGTGGAACAGCCCCAGCATTTT. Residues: CASSPSGGVEQPQHF.

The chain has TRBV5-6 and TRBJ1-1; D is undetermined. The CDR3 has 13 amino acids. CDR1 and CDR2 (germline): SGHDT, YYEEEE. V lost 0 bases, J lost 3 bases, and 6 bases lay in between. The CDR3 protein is CASSLGRDTEAFF. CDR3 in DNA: TGTGCCAGCAGCTTGGGCCGGGACACTGAAGCTTTCTTT.

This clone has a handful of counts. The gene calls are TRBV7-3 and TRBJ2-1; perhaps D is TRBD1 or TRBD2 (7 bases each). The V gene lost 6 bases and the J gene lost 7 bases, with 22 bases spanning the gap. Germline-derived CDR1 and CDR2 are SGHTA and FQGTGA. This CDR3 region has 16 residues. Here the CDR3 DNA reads TGTGCCAGCAGGAGAAACGGGGGGACAGCCTCTAATGAGCAGTTCTTC. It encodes CASRRNGGTASNEQFF.

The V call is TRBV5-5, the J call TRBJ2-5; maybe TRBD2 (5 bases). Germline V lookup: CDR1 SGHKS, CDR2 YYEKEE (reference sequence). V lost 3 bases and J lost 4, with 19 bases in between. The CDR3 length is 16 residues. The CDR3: CASSSRWYPEGETQYF. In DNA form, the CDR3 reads TGTGCCAGCAGCTCGCGATGGTACCCCGAGGGAGAGACCCAGTACTTC.

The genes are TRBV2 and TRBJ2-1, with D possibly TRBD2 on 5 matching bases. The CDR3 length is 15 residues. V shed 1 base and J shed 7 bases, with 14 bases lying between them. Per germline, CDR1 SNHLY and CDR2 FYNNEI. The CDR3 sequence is CASSEDSAIPNEQFF. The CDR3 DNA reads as TGTGCCAGCAGTGAAGATAGCGCGATCCCGAATGAGCAGTTCTTC. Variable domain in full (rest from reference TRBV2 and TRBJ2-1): EPEVTQTPSHQVTQMGQEVILRCVPISNHLYFYWYRQILGQKVEFLVSFYNNEISEKSEIFDDQFSVERPDGSNFTLKIRSTKLEDSAMYFCASSEDSAIPNEQFFGPGTRLTVL.

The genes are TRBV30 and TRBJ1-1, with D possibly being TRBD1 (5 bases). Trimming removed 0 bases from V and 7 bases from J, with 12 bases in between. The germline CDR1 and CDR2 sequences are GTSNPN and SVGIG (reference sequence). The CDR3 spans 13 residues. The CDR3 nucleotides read TGTGCCTGGAGTGTTGCCAGGGCCATTGAAGCTTTCTTT. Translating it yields CAWSVARAIEAFF.

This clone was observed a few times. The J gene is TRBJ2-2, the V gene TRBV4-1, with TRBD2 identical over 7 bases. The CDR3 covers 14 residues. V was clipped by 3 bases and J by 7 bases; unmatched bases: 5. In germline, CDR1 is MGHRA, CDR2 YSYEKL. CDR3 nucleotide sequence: TGCGCCAGCAGCCAGGGACGGGAGGTCGGGGAGCTGTTTTTT. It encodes CASSQGREVGELFF.